The clone carrying this TCR beta chain was seen just once. Its antigen is undetermined. Here immunoSEQ multiplex PCR was the method, and the copy in TCRdb shows in-frame clones only, minus some. This sample carries roughly 92,000 clones, roughly 84% of them seen once, and the ten largest clones take 7.2%. Time point meaning: blood 4 weeks post-SBRT, at nephrectomy. This sample's treatment: 15 Gy SBRT to primary tumor, nephrectomy 4 weeks later. Nephrectomy followed 15 Gy stereotactic body radiation by 4 weeks. Blood was sampled at baseline, 2 weeks and 4 weeks after SBRT. This renal cell carcinoma was of the clear cell type. V shed 0 bases, J shed 6 bases, and the junction held 6 bases outside the gene matches. Germline-derived CDR1 and CDR2 are LGHNA and YNFKEQ. The CDR3 length is 16 residues. These data belong to a study of radiation and T cells in renal cell carcinoma. Whole-study findings and limits: From baseline, blood top tumor clonotypes peaked at 2 weeks post-radiation.

The receptor was derived from a man aged 55 to 69 with renal cell carcinoma. V and J are TRBV4-2 and TRBJ2-1, with TRBD1 matching 9 bases. Sequenced material: blood, taken from a patient whose treatment included radiotherapy and nephrectomy. CDR3 sequence reads: CASSQEAMDRGNEQFF. The CDR3 coding sequence is TGTGCCAGCAGCCAAGAGGCGATGGACAGGGGCAATGAGCAGTTCTTC.